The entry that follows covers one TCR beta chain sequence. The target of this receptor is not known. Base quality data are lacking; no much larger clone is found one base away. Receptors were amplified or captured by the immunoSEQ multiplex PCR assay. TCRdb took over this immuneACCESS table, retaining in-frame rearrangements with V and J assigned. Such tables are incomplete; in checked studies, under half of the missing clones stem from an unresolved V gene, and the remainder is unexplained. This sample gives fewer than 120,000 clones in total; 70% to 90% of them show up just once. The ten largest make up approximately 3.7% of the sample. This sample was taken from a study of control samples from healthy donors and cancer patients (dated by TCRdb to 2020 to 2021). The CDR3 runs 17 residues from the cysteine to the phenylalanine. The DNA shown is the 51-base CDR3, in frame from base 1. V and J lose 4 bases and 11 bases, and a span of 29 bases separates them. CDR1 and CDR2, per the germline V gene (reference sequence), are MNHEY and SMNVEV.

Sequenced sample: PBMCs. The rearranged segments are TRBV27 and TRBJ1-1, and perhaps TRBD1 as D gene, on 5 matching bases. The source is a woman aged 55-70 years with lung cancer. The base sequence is TGTGCCAGCAGTTCGGCCAGGTGGAACAGAACCTACGGGGACGCTTTCTTT. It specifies CASSSARWNRTYGDAFF.